This T cell receptor beta chain was profiled in a study of cytomegalovirus exposure and HLA in healthy donors. Study-wide background: For the approximately 400 genotyped donors, roughly 80% fell within the Caucasian-associated ancestry cluster.

The CDR3 totals 13 residues. Germline CDR1 and CDR2: MNHEY and SVGAGI. The V end was cut by 8 bases, the J end by 4 bases, with 14 bases between. PCR involved 60 Vbeta and 13 Jbeta primers. The method was immunoSEQ multiplex PCR; TCRdb's version includes in-frame clones alone and lacks a portion of them. The table records around 100,000 clones, about three fifths of them present only once. This receptor was obtained from a human donor in good health. Specimen: PBMCs. This chain uses TRBV6-5 with TRBJ1-1; weak D call: TRBD1 (5 bases). CDR3 sequence (DNA): TGTGCCAGCTCCTTCGGGAGGGGCACTGAAGCTTTCTTT. Protein: CASSFGRGTEAFF.